Sequencing of this T cell receptor beta chain was carried out in a study of shared clonotypes between healthy human individuals. The CDR3 totals 13 residues. Germline CDR1 reads SNHLY; CDR2 reads FYNNEI. The trim removed 9 bases at V and 6 bases at J, leaving 1 base unmatched. Sequenced by immunoSEQ multiplex PCR; TCRdb stores in-frame clones only, minus some. This sample has some 2,100,000 clones, with 90% to 97% found just once. The specimen was naive CD4+ T cells sorted from blood. Subset noted: CD45RA+ positively selected. The chain carries TRBV2 and TRBJ2-2, with 13 bases fitting TRBD2. The sequence derives from a young man in good health. CDR3 sequence (DNA): TGTGCCAGTGGACTAGCGGGAGCCGGGGAGCTGTTTTTT. Translated, it gives CASGLAGAGELFF. Using reference TRBV2 and TRBJ2-2 for the parts outside the CDR3, the full variable domain is EPEVTQTPSHQVTQMGQEVILRCVPISNHLYFYWYRQILGQKVEFLVSFYNNEISEKSEIFDDQFSVERPDGSNFTLKIRSTKLEDSAMYFCASGLAGAGELFFGEGSRLTVL.